Listed here are 23 T cell receptor beta chains from one sample, sequenced in a study of blood T cell repertoires in COVID-19. Here immunoSEQ multiplex PCR was the method, and the copy in TCRdb shows in-frame clones only, minus some. The table includes under 200,000 clones, over 80% detected once. Sequences were obtained from peripheral blood. These receptors all come from an older woman who had recovered from COVID-19.

The chain couples TRBV28 to TRBJ2-4; TRBD2 is a possible D gene (5 bases). Germline V gene data show CDR1 as MDHEN and CDR2 as SYDVKM. V dropped 8 bases and J dropped 1 base, with 9 bases sitting between them. This CDR3 is 13 amino acids long. The CDR3: CASRDFAKNIQYF. DNA of the CDR3: TGTGCCAGCCGGGATTTCGCCAAAAACATTCAGTACTTC.

The sample holds one count of this clone. CDR3 sequence: CASSQEVRQGQTQYF. CDR3 bases: TGCGCCAGCAGCCAAGAGGTCCGACAGGGCCAGACCCAGTACTTC. The rearrangement joins TRBV4-3 to TRBJ2-5; 7 bases line up with TRBD1. The V segment lost 0 bases and the J segment 6 bases; nucleotides outside the gene matches: 7. The germline V gene has CDR1 LGHNA and CDR2 YSLEER. The CDR3 totals 15 residues.

This clone was recorded once. V and J are TRBV11-2 and TRBJ2-1, with TRBD2 matching 11 bases. The CDR3 spans 16 residues. CDR1 SGHAT and CDR2 FQNNGV come from the germline V gene. J lost 6 bases, V lost 2 bases, and 6 bases had no gene match. The CDR3 bases are TGTGCCAGCAGCTTAACTCTAGCGGGGGGACTCAATGAGCAGTTCTTC. Translation: CASSLTLAGGLNEQFF.

The chain couples TRBV5-4 to TRBJ2-1; D is perhaps TRBD1 (6 bases). V was shortened by 4 bases and J by 2 bases, with 16 bases between the two germline ends. The CDR3 length is 16 residues. The V gene's germline CDR1 is SGHNT and CDR2 YYREEE (reference sequence). CDR3 nucleotide sequence: TGTGCCAGCAGCACAGGGTCTGCTGGGGCCTACAATGAGCAGTTCTTC. It encodes CASSTGSAGAYNEQFF.

This chain uses TRBV5-1 with TRBJ2-7, with 7 nucleotides matching TRBD1. The CDR3 is made up of 15 amino acids. V lost 4 bases to trimming and J lost 4 bases; unmatched junction nucleotides: 11. Germline assignment: CDR1 SGHRS and CDR2 YFSETQ. This chain's CDR3 is CASSPDNRGLYEQYF. CDR3 sequence (DNA): TGCGCCAGCAGCCCAGACAATAGGGGGCTTTACGAGCAGTACTTC.

The genes are TRBV7-6 and TRBJ2-2, with 8 bases matching TRBD2. Germline V gene sequence: CDR1 SGHVS, CDR2 FNYEAQ. The CDR3 has 17 amino acids. The V gene end was trimmed by 0 bases and the J gene end by 3 bases; junction bases not matched to a gene: 6. As DNA, the CDR3 is TGTGCCAGCAGCTTAGCGCCGGGGGGGCGGGACACCGGGGAGCTGTTTTTT. This sequence encodes CASSLAPGGRDTGELFF.

The rearrangement joins TRBV5-1 to TRBJ2-1; 12 nucleotides agree with TRBD1. Germline V gene sequence: CDR1 SGHRS, CDR2 YFSETQ. This CDR3 contains 16 residues. V was clipped by 3 bases and J by 9 bases; unmatched bases: 10. CDR3 residues: CASSWGPGQGAGEQFF. CDR3 sequence (DNA): TGCGCCAGCAGCTGGGGCCCGGGACAGGGGGCTGGTGAGCAGTTCTTC.

The rearrangement joins TRBV5-4 to TRBJ1-2; 10 bases match TRBD1. This CDR3 is 14 amino acids long. Losses at the gene ends were 3 bases for V and 10 bases for J; bases not matched to a gene: 9. Germline V gene sequence: CDR1 SGHNT, CDR2 YYREEE (reference sequence). CDR3 protein: CASSSFGTGVAYTF. Here the CDR3 DNA reads TGTGCCAGCAGCTCATTCGGGACAGGGGTCGCCTACACCTTC.

This chain joins TRBV18 and TRBJ1-4; D is possibly TRBD1 (5 bases). Germline assignment: CDR1 KGHSH and CDR2 LQKENI. CDR3 size: 15 residues. The ends were cut back, 3 bases at V and 7 bases at J, with 15 bases in the middle. CDR3 in amino acids: CASSPVGAVGEKLFF. Here the CDR3 DNA reads TGTGCCAGCTCACCGGTTGGGGCAGTCGGTGAAAAACTGTTTTTT.

This sequence joins TRBV19 and TRBJ1-2; TRBD1 matches at 8 bases. V was clipped by 2 bases and J by 2 bases; unmatched bases: 13. Germline V gene lookup returns CDR1 LNHDA and CDR2 SQIVND (reference sequence). This CDR3 region has 18 residues. This chain's CDR3 is CASSIKDRERQWNYGYTF. Here the CDR3 DNA reads TGTGCCAGTAGTATAAAGGACAGGGAAAGGCAATGGAACTATGGCTACACCTTC.

V usage is TRBV27 and J usage is TRBJ2-1; tentative D call: TRBD1 (5 bases). Germline V gene sequence: CDR1 MNHEY, CDR2 SMNVEV (reference sequence). The CDR3 runs to 17 residues. Trimming pared 1 base from V and 9 bases from J, leaving 22 bases between. DNA of the CDR3: TGTGCCAGCAGTTTATTCCTCGACAGAGACACTCAGGGTGAGCAGTTCTTC. It encodes CASSLFLDRDTQGEQFF.

This clone has just one count. This chain connects TRBV7-9 to TRBJ2-2; D gene uncertain. CDR1 and CDR2 (germline): SEHNR, FQNEAQ (reference sequence). V lost 2 bases and J 0 bases, leaving 7 bases between the germline ends. This CDR3 comprises 15 residues. The CDR3: CASSLLATNTGELFF. In DNA form, the CDR3 reads TGTGCCAGCAGCTTACTCGCTACGAACACCGGGGAGCTGTTTTTT.

The chain joins TRBV7-9 to TRBJ2-5, with 9 bases aligning to TRBD1. J lost 2 bases, V lost 3 bases, and 4 bases had no gene match. CDR1 SEHNR and CDR2 FQNEAQ come from the germline V gene (reference sequence). The CDR3 loop spans 15 amino acids. Here the CDR3 reads CASSLGQGLQETQYF. CDR3 DNA: TGTGCCAGCAGCTTGGGACAGGGCTTACAAGAGACCCAGTACTTC.

The genes are TRBV2 and TRBJ2-7; the D gene is possibly TRBD2 (5 bases). The V gene lost 6 bases and the J gene lost 3 bases, with 12 bases spanning the gap. The CDR3 spans 13 residues. Germline loops: CDR1 SNHLY, CDR2 FYNNEI. CDR3 sequence: CASSPGILYEQYF. Here the CDR3 DNA reads TGTGCCAGCAGCCCCGGGATACTCTACGAGCAGTACTTC.

For the CDR3, the DNA is TGCGCCAGCAGCCCCACGGAGAGAGATAACTATGGCTACACCTTC. Protein product: CASSPTERDNYGYTF. This chain joins TRBV4-1 and TRBJ1-2, with D hard to call. Germline V gene data show CDR1 as MGHRA and CDR2 as YSYEKL. CDR3 length: 15 amino acids. Trimming removed 4 bases at V and 1 base at J, with 13 bases between.

This rearrangement joins TRBV10-3 to TRBJ1-1; a possible D gene is TRBD1 (6 bases). The V end was cut by 5 bases, the J end by 4 bases, with 11 bases between. This CDR3 has 13 amino acids. Germline CDR1 ENHRY, CDR2 SYGVKD. This CDR3 reads CAISFQGLTEAFF. The CDR3, as DNA: TGTGCCATCAGTTTCCAGGGGCTCACTGAAGCTTTCTTT.

The J gene is TRBJ2-7, the V gene TRBV11-2; D unclear. Germline V gene data show CDR1 as SGHAT and CDR2 as FQNNGV. V was clipped by 6 bases and J by 4 bases, with 7 bases between them. The CDR3 consists of 11 residues. The CDR3 DNA follows: TGTGCCAGCAGAGCCATTTACGAGCAGTACTTC. Amino acids: CASRAIYEQYF.

V is TRBV27 and J is TRBJ1-1, with D possibly being TRBD1 (5 bases). Trimming removed 6 bases at V and 1 base at J, with 12 bases between. Germline CDR1 reads MNHEY; CDR2 reads SMNVEV (reference sequence). This CDR3 comprises 14 residues. The CDR3 loop reads CASSPRQTNTEAFF. For the CDR3, the DNA is TGTGCCAGCAGCCCTAGACAGACGAACACTGAAGCTTTCTTT.

This sequence joins TRBV5-1 and TRBJ2-7; 7 positions match TRBD1. V shed 5 bases and J 0 bases; nucleotides not matched to a gene: 5. The CDR3 covers 14 residues. The germline V gene has CDR1 SGHRS and CDR2 YFSETQ. CDR3 DNA: TGCGCCAGCAGGTTGACAGGGAGCTCCTACGAGCAGTACTTC. Translation: CASRLTGSSYEQYF.

The CDR3 DNA reads TGTGCCACCAGCGACCGGGACAGGGGGCCCGGGGAGCTGTTTTTT. Its translation: CATSDRDRGPGELFF. The J gene is TRBJ2-2, the V gene TRBV24-1; 12 bases agree with TRBD1. V trimming: 7 bases; J trimming: 6 bases; junction bases outside the gene matches: 5. The CDR3 contains 15 residues. Germline V gene sequence: CDR1 KGHDR, CDR2 SFDVKD.

This clone was seen just once. Here the CDR3 DNA reads TGTGCCAGTAGTATAACGGGGGGACAAGAGACCCAGTACTTC. It specifies CASSITGGQETQYF. The genes are TRBV19 and TRBJ2-5; 7 bases are shared with TRBD2. CDR3 length: 14 amino acids. V lost 2 bases and J lost 2; bases outside the gene matches: 2. Germline CDR1 and CDR2: LNHDA and SQIVND (reference sequence).

V and J are TRBV5-8 and TRBJ1-2; 7 bases map to TRBD1. This CDR3 has 15 residues. The germline gives CDR1 SGHTS, CDR2 YDEGEE. J was trimmed by 0 bases and V by 4 bases; bases with no gene match: 6. CDR3 loop: CASSLGQRPNYGYTF. DNA of the CDR3: TGTGCCAGCAGCCTGGGACAGCGACCTAACTATGGCTACACCTTC.

This sequence joins TRBV10-3 and TRBJ2-5, with TRBD1 identical over 7 bases. Unmatched junction bases numbered 2, after V lost 3 bases and J lost 1 base. Germline V gene data show CDR1 as ENHRY and CDR2 as SYGVKD. There are 14 residues in the CDR3. CDR3 bases: TGTGCCATCAGTGACGGGACAGCCCAAGAGACCCAGTACTTC. Its protein product is CAISDGTAQETQYF.